A single T cell receptor (beta chain) is shown here with its context. Its antigen remains unidentified. This CDR3 spans 13 amino acids. In germline, CDR1 is SNHLY, CDR2 FYNNEI. V was cut by 7 bases and J by 4 bases, with 11 bases left in between. These data belong to a study of cytomegalovirus exposure and HLA in healthy donors. The PCR ran on 60 Vbeta and 13 Jbeta primers. TCRdb's copy holds only in-frame clones and misses some; the assay was immunoSEQ multiplex PCR. The data show around 130,000 clones, more than 65% seen once. Study-wide results and limits: When presence/absence was analysed, sequencing depth was taken to be roughly uniform across donors. In an earlier analysis, about 87% or about 30%: the productive usage of most TCR beta V segments. At a 0.05 false discovery rate, a later analysis found roughly 17,000 TCR beta sequences to be associated with HLA alleles.

The source material was PBMCs. The clonotype originates from a woman aged 18-29 years in good health and CMV-seropositive. V usage is TRBV2 and J usage is TRBJ2-1, with D possibly being TRBD1 (6 bases). CDR3 sequence reads: CASTQGEYNEQFF. CDR3 DNA: TGTGCCAGCACACAGGGAGAGTACAATGAGCAGTTCTTC.